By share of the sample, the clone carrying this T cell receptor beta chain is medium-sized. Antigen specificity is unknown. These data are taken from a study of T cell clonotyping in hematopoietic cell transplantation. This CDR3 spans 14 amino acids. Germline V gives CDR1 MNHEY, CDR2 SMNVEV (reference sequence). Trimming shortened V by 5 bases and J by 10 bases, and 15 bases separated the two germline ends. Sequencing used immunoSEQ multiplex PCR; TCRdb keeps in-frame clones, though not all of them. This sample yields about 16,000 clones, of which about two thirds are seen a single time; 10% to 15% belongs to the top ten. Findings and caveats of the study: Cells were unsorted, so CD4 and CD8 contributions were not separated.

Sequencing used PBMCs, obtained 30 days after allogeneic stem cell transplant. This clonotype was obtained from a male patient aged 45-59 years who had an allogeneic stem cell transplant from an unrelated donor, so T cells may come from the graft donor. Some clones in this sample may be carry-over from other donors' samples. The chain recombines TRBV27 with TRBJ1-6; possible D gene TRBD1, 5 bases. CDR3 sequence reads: CASSPLGANSPLHF. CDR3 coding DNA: TGTGCCAGCAGTCCCCTTGGGGCCAACTCACCCCTCCACTTT.